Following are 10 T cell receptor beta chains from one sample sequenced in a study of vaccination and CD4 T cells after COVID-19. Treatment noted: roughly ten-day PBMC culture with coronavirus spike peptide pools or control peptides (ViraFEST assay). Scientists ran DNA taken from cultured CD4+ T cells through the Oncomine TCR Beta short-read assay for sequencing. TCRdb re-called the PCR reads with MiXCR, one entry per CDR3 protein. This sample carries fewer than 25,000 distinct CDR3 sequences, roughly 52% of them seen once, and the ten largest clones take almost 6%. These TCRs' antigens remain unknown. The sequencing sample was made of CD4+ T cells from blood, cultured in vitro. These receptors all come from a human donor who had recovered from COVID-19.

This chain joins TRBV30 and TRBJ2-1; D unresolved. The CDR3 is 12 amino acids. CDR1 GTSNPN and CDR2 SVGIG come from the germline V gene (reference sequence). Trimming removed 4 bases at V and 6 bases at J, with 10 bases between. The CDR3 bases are TGTGCCTGGATCGGATATAGCAATGAGCAGTTCTTC. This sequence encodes CAWIGYSNEQFF.

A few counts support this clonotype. The CDR3 protein is CASSLGGGYSNQPQHF. The CDR3 DNA sequence: TGTGCCAGCAGCTTAGGGGGAGGGTATAGCAATCAGCCCCAGCATTTT. The V gene is TRBV11-2, the J gene TRBJ1-5; D is unresolved. CDR3 length: 16 amino acids. V was trimmed by 1 base and J by 0 bases, leaving 10 bases between them. Germline CDR1 reads SGHAT; CDR2 reads FQNNGV.

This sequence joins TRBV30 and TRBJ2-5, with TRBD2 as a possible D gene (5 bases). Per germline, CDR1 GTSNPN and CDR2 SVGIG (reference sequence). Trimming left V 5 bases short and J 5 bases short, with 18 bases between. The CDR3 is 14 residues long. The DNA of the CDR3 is TGTGCCTGGTCTTCCCGAGGGATCGGGGAGACCCAGTACTTC. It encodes CAWSSRGIGETQYF.

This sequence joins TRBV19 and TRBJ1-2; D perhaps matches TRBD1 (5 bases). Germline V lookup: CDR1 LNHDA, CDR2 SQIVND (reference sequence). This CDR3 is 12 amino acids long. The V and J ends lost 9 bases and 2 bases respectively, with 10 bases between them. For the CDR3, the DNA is TGTGCCAGCTCCAGGGTAAACTATGGCTACACCTTC. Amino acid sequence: CASSRVNYGYTF.

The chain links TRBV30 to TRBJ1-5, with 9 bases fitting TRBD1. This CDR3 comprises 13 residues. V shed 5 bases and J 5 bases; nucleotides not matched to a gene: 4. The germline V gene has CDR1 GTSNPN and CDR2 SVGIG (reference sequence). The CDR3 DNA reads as TGTGCCTGGTCTACAGGGGGCGATCAGCCCCAGCATTTT. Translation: CAWSTGGDQPQHF.

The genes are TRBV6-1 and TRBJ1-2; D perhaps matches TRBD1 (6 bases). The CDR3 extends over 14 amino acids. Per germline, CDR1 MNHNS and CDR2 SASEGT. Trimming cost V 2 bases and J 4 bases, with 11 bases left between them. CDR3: CASSETGKSYGYTF. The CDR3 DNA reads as TGTGCCAGCAGTGAAACAGGGAAAAGCTATGGCTACACCTTC.

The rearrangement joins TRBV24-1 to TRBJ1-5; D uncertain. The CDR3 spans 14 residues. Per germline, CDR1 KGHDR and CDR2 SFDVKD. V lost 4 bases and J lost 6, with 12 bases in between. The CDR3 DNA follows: TGTGCCACCAGTGACGACCAATCCGGTCAGCCCCAGCATTTT. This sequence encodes CATSDDQSGQPQHF.

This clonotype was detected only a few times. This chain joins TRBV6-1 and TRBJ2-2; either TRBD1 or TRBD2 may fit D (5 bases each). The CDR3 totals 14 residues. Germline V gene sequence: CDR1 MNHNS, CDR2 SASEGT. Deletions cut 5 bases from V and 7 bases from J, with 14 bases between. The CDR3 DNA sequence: TGTGCCAGCAGTATAGAGGGGTTAATCGGGGAGCTGTTTTTT. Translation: CASSIEGLIGELFF.

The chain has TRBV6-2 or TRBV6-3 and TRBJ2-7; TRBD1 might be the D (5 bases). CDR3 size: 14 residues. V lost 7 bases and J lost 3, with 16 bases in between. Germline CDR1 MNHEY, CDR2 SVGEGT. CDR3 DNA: TGTGCCAGCACTACCCCAGGGTATCGCTACGAGCAGTACTTC. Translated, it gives CASTTPGYRYEQYF.

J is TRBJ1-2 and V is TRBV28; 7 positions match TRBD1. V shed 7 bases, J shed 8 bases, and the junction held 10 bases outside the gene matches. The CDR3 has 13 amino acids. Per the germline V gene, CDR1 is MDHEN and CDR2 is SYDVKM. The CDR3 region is CASTLTGAGGYTF. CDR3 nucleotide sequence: TGTGCCAGCACCCTAACAGGGGCGGGGGGCTACACCTTC.